A selection of T cell receptor beta chains follows, all from one sample in a study of blood T cell repertoires in COVID-19. Clones were read by immunoSEQ multiplex PCR, and TCRdb kept only the in-frame ones, dropping some. This table has around 240,000 clones, approximately 80% appearing once. The sample comprised peripheral blood. These receptor sequences come from a woman of 80 years or more with acute or convalescent COVID-19. Each CDR3 is given with its conserved first and last residue. D genes are given only for firm matches. A row's size may be missing; if present it is once, few, many or a size class.

TRBJ2-7 | TRBD2 | TRBV27 | . | CASSLSGLADYLSYEQYF | TGTGCCAGCAGTTTATCCGGACTAGCGGATTACCTCTCCTACGAGCAGTACTTC
TRBJ2-7 | TRBD2 | TRBV7-7 | . | CASSPGEGPYYEQYF | TGTGCTAGCAGCCCGGGGGAGGGACCATACTACGAGCAGTACTTC
TRBJ1-5 | . | TRBV2 | . | CASSEALGSNQPQHF | TGTGCCAGCAGTGAGGCCCTAGGTAGCAATCAGCCCCAGCATTTT
TRBJ2-3 | TRBD2 | TRBV4-1 | . | CASSQSGLAGGRADTQYF | TGCGCCAGCAGCCAATCCGGACTAGCGGGAGGAAGGGCAGATACGCAGTATTTT
TRBJ2-7 | . | TRBV4-1 | . | CASSQAARDGAYEQYF | TGCGCCAGCAGCCAAGCCGCTCGAGATGGGGCTTACGAGCAGTACTTC
TRBJ1-4 | . | TRBV19 | few | CASSMYGGLDEKLFF | TGTGCCAGTAGTATGTACGGGGGATTAGATGAAAAACTGTTTTTT
TRBJ1-6 | . | TRBV19 | few | CASSVQGSSYNSPLHF | TGTGCCAGTAGTGTGCAGGGGAGCTCCTATAATTCACCCCTCCACTTT
TRBJ1-4 | TRBD1 | TRBV5-1 | . | CASSPGTVEGEKLFF | TGCGCCAGCAGCCCGGGGACAGTTGAAGGTGAAAAACTGTTTTTT
TRBJ2-7 | TRBD1 | TRBV7-9 | . | CASSPTTGQGAYEQYF | TGTGCCAGCAGCCCGACAACAGGACAGGGGGCCTACGAGCAGTACTTC
TRBJ1-2 | TRBD1 | TRBV28 | . | CASSFLLLQGPTNYGYTF | TGTGCCAGCAGTTTTCTCCTGTTACAGGGGCCGACTAACTATGGCTACACCTTC
TRBJ2-1 | TRBD2 | TRBV4-2 | . | CASSQELAGGPGEQFF | TGTGCCAGCAGCCAAGAATTAGCGGGAGGGCCGGGTGAGCAGTTCTTC
TRBJ1-2 | . | TRBV21-1 | . | CASSKRQSLYGYTF | TGTGCCAGCAGCAAGAGACAGTCCCTCTATGGCTACACCTTC
TRBJ2-2 | . | TRBV9 | . | CASSGRGLNTGELFF | TGTGCCAGCAGCGGGAGGGGCCTGAACACCGGGGAGCTGTTTTTT
TRBJ2-7 | . | TRBV4-3 | . | CASSQRFTTGEGSYEQYF | TGCGCCAGCAGCCAACGATTTACGACAGGGGAGGGCTCCTACGAGCAGTACTTC
TRBJ2-3 | . | TRBV24-1 | once | CATSDAGWRDTQYF | TGTGCCACCAGTGATGCAGGTTGGAGGGATACGCAGTATTTT
TRBJ1-2 | . | TRBV3-1/TRBV3-2 | few | CASSHLTGNYGYTF | TGTGCCAGCAGCCACCTTACAGGGAACTATGGCTACACCTTC
TRBJ2-5 | TRBD1 | TRBV11-1 | few | CASSKVGTGFRETQYF | TGTGCCAGCTCAAAAGTCGGGACAGGGTTTCGGGAGACCCAGTACTTC
TRBJ1-6 | TRBD1 | TRBV4-2 | many | CASSQEITGVNSPLHF | TGTGCCAGCAGCCAAGAAATAACAGGGGTTAATTCACCCCTCCACTTT
TRBJ1-5 | . | TRBV14 | . | CASSLRQEELSNQPQHF | TGTGCCAGCAGCCTGCGACAGGAAGAGTTGAGCAATCAGCCCCAGCATTTT
TRBJ2-4 | . | TRBV2 | . | CASSYSREQNIQYF | TGTGCCAGCAGTTACTCCAGGGAACAAAACATTCAGTACTTC
TRBJ1-4 | . | TRBV5-5 | . | CASRKGLATNEKLFF | TGTGCCAGCAGGAAGGGACTAGCAACTAATGAAAAACTGTTTTTT
TRBJ2-1 | . | TRBV2 | . | CASSVSVYNEQFF | TGTGCCAGCAGTGTGTCTGTCTACAATGAGCAGTTCTTC
TRBJ2-1 | TRBD2 | TRBV7-2 | . | CASSSPRGGGVYNEQFF | TGTGCCAGCAGCTCCCCTCGTGGCGGGGGGGTATACAATGAGCAGTTCTTC
TRBJ1-1 | TRBD1 | TRBV6-4 | . | CASRRDGTAEAFF | TGTGCCAGCAGGAGGGACGGGACAGCTGAAGCTTTCTTT
TRBJ2-1 | TRBD2 | TRBV7-3 | . | CASSTLPGTSGSHEQFF | TGTGCCAGCAGCACATTGCCCGGTACTAGCGGGAGCCATGAGCAGTTCTTC
TRBJ1-2 | TRBD1 | TRBV27 | once | CASSTLVQGAGGYTF | TGTGCCAGCAGTACCCTTGTCCAGGGGGCCGGCGGCTACACCTTC
TRBJ2-2 | TRBD2 | TRBV6-4 | . | CASSLRTGGIAGELFF | TGTGCCAGCAGTCTCCGGACGGGAGGTATCGCCGGGGAGCTGTTTTTT
TRBJ2-3 | TRBD2 | TRBV5-5 | . | CASSLVAGGSTDTQYF | TGTGCCAGCAGCTTGGTCGCGGGGGGAAGCACAGATACGCAGTATTTT
TRBJ1-6 | . | TRBV6-5 | . | CASSRVSYNSPLHF | TGTGCCAGTAGCAGGGTCTCCTATAATTCACCCCTCCACTTT
TRBJ2-7 | . | TRBV7-9 | . | CASSLGQGRVDEQYF | TGTGCCAGCAGCTTAGGACAGGGGAGGGTGGACGAGCAGTACTTC
TRBJ2-3 | TRBD2 | TRBV3-1/TRBV3-2 | . | CASSQALRSSGPHHETADTQYF | TGTGCCAGCAGCCAAGCCCTACGATCTAGCGGGCCCCACCACGAGACCGCAGATACGCAGTATTTT
TRBJ2-7 | TRBD2 | TRBV6-6 | . | CASSYAGGQGSVQYF | TGTGCCAGCAGTTACGCGGGAGGGCAAGGCAGTGTGCAGTACTTC
TRBJ2-2 | TRBD1 | TRBV5-1 | . | CASSLGQGPGELFF | TGCGCCAGCAGCTTGGGACAGGGGCCCGGGGAGCTGTTTTTT
TRBJ2-5 | . | TRBV29-1 | . | CSVDAGVRETQYF | TGCAGCGTTGATGCCGGGGTGCGAGAGACCCAGTACTTC
TRBJ2-2 | TRBD1 | TRBV4-1 | few | CASSYNTVGQSPGELFF | TGCGCCAGCAGCTATAATACCGTGGGACAGTCTCCCGGGGAGCTGTTTTTT
TRBJ1-1 | . | TRBV3-1/TRBV3-2 | . | CASSQLAFSNTEAFF | TGTGCCAGCAGCCAACTGGCATTTTCGAACACTGAAGCTTTCTTT
TRBJ2-3 | . | TRBV6-2/TRBV6-3 | . | CASSSSTDTQYF | TGTGCCAGCAGTAGCTCCACAGATACGCAGTATTTT
TRBJ1-3 | TRBD1 | TRBV9 | . | CASSADRDRIYF | TGTGCCAGCAGCGCTGACAGGGACCGGATATATTTT
TRBJ2-3 | TRBD2 | TRBV5-6 | . | CASRGSSGRATDTQYF | TGTGCCAGCAGGGGGAGCAGCGGGAGGGCCACAGATACGCAGTATTTT
TRBJ1-2 | . | TRBV3-1/TRBV3-2 | . | CASNPSGGYGGYTF | TGTGCCAGCAACCCCTCGGGGGGATACGGTGGCTACACCTTC
TRBJ1-6 | . | TRBV3-1/TRBV3-2 | . | CASSQGTEGNSPLHF | TGTGCCAGCAGCCAAGGGACGGAGGGAAATTCACCCCTCCACTTT
TRBJ1-6 | . | TRBV28 | . | CASSPQTGSYNSPLHF | TGTGCCAGCAGTCCCCAAACAGGGTCGTATAATTCACCCCTCCACTTT
TRBJ1-3 | . | TRBV5-1 | . | CASSLYSSGNTIYF | TGCGCCAGCAGCTTATACAGCTCTGGAAACACCATATATTTT
TRBJ1-6 | . | TRBV2 | . | CASRVVGQSNSPLHF | TGTGCCAGCAGGGTGGTAGGACAGAGCAATTCACCCCTCCACTTT
TRBJ2-5 | TRBD2 | TRBV19 | . | CASSGLAGLQETQYF | TGTGCCAGTAGTGGGTTAGCGGGGCTTCAAGAGACCCAGTACTTC
TRBJ2-1 | TRBD2 | TRBV29-1 | few | CSSGTSLEQFF | TGCAGCAGCGGGACTAGCCTTGAGCAGTTCTTC
TRBJ1-1 | . | TRBV5-4 | . | CASSLDRDTEAFF | TGTGCCAGCAGCTTGGACAGGGATACTGAAGCTTTCTTT
TRBJ1-1 | . | TRBV10-2 | . | CASTLGGVNTEAFF | TGCGCCAGCACCTTGGGCGGGGTGAACACTGAAGCTTTCTTT
TRBJ2-5 | . | TRBV18 | . | CASSPRGQETQYF | TGTGCCAGCTCACCAAGGGGCCAAGAGACCCAGTACTTC
TRBJ1-1 | TRBD1 | TRBV27 | . | CASSGQTGSTEAFF | TGTGCCAGCAGTGGACAGACAGGGAGCACTGAAGCTTTCTTT
TRBJ1-2 | TRBD1 | TRBV7-2 | . | CASSPTLRTGGQGYTF | TGTGCCAGCAGCCCCACCCTTAGGACAGGGGGCCAGGGCTACACCTTC
TRBJ2-7 | . | TRBV10-3 | . | CAISIQVSYEQYF | TGTGCCATCAGTATACAGGTCTCCTACGAGCAGTACTTC
TRBJ1-6 | TRBD1 | TRBV5-5 | . | CASSLRQGSDSPLHF | TGTGCCAGCAGCCTTCGACAGGGTTCGGATTCACCCCTCCACTTT
TRBJ2-1 | . | TRBV18 | . | CASSPPPSNTGWDEQFF | TGTGCCAGCTCACCTCCCCCCTCAAACACAGGGTGGGATGAGCAGTTCTTC
TRBJ2-7 | TRBD2 | TRBV5-4 | once | CASSLTSLAGIYYEQYF | TGTGCCAGCAGCTTAACGAGCCTAGCGGGGATATACTACGAGCAGTACTTC